This TCR beta chain was found in a study of T cell repertoires in cytomegalovirus infection. Turning to the study itself: Public TCR beta signatures marked donors with CMV infection and the matching HLA.

General observations from the study: Cumulative public TCR beta family frequency identified CMV carriers with the relevant HLA.

Trimming took 4 bases from V and 3 from J; bases not matched to a gene: 7. The CDR3 is 15 residues long. Germline V gives CDR1 MNHEY, CDR2 SVGAGI. This clonotype was counted only a few times. Antigen unknown. TCRdb used MiXCR to reprocess the reads, holding one entry per CDR3 protein. The sample records around 630,000 distinct CDR3 sequences, roughly 24% being singletons. The receptor was derived from a human donor in good health (CMV status not recorded). Some clones in this sample may be carry-over from other donors' samples. Sequenced material: CD8+ T cells from PBMCs. The chain couples TRBV6-5 to TRBJ2-3; TRBD2 aligns across 7 bases. CDR3 in DNA: TGTGCCAGCAGTTTCACTAGCGTACTAACAGATACGCAGTATTTT. Translating it yields CASSFTSVLTDTQYF.